These 27 T cell receptor beta chains were sequenced from one sample in a study of T-cell reconstitution after alpha-beta-depleted transplantation in children. Preparation of the TCRbeta library used unique molecular identifiers. TCRdb fed the PCR reads into MiXCR, producing one record per CDR3 protein. Seen here are just over 950,000 distinct CDR3 sequences, around 30% observed once, and the top ten hold approximately 30%. Material: PBMCs, mostly from graft donor cells, obtained 360 days after TCRalphabeta/CD19-depleted stem cell transplant. Receptors originate from a boy in the first two years of life who had a stem cell transplant for SCID, so the T cells may come from the graft donor.

V gene TRBV15 combines with J gene TRBJ2-7; no clear D gene. Germline CDR1 is LNHNV and CDR2 is YYDKDF (reference sequence). The V end lost 1 base, the J end lost 2 bases, and 12 bases lay between the germline ends. This CDR3 has 15 residues. Here the CDR3 DNA reads TGTGCCACCAGCAGAGGCCCGACCTTAGCCTACGAGCAGTACTTC. Translated: CATSRGPTLAYEQYF.

The chain recombines TRBV20-1 with TRBJ2-2; a possible D gene is TRBD1 (6 bases). The CDR3 totals 14 residues. Trimming pared 3 bases from V and 1 base from J, leaving 9 bases between. Germline lookup yields CDR1 DFQATT and CDR2 SNEGSKA (reference sequence). The CDR3 region is CSARGTRNTGELFF. CDR3 bases: TGCAGTGCTAGGGGGACAAGGAACACCGGGGAGCTGTTTTTT.

The chain couples TRBV7-9 to TRBJ2-1, with D perhaps matching TRBD1 (5 bases). V dropped 0 bases and J dropped 5 bases, with 11 bases sitting between them. CDR1 SEHNR and CDR2 FQNEAQ come from the germline V gene (reference sequence). The CDR3 contains 15 residues. CDR3 loop: CASSLALGRDNEQFF. The DNA of the CDR3 is TGTGCCAGCAGCTTAGCGCTGGGCAGGGACAATGAGCAGTTCTTC. The entire variable domain, with the rest obtained from reference TRBV7-9 and TRBJ2-1, is as follows: DTGVSQNPRHKITKRGQNVTFRCDPISEHNRLYWYRQTLGQGPEFLTYFQNEAQLEKSRLLSDRFSAERPKGSFSTLEIQRTEQGDSAMYLCASSLALGRDNEQFFGPGTRLTVL.

This clonotype was seen only a few times. The rearrangement uses TRBV9 and TRBJ2-1; 10 bases align to TRBD1. The V segment lost 2 bases and the J segment 3 bases; nucleotides outside the gene matches: 2. This CDR3 is built from 15 residues. Germline V gene sequence: CDR1 SGDLS, CDR2 YYNGEE. DNA for the CDR3: TGTGCCAGCAGCGTGTGGACAGGGGGCTACAATGAGCAGTTCTTC. Its protein product is CASSVWTGGYNEQFF. The whole variable domain, filled in from reference TRBV9 and TRBJ2-1, reads DSGVTQTPKHLITATGQRVTLRCSPRSGDLSVYWYQQSLDQGLQFLIQYYNGEERAKGNILERFSAQQFPDLHSELNLSSLELGDSALYFCASSVWTGGYNEQFFGPGTRLTVL.

The gene calls are TRBV5-1 and TRBJ2-5; 8 nucleotides line up with TRBD1. The V segment lost 3 bases and the J segment 1 base; nucleotides outside the gene matches: 8. The CDR3 contains 16 residues. Germline assignment: CDR1 SGHRS and CDR2 YFSETQ. The CDR3 sequence is CASSSGGSQVQETQYF. In DNA form, the CDR3 reads TGCGCCAGCAGCTCAGGGGGCAGTCAAGTCCAAGAGACCCAGTACTTC.

The CDR3 is CASSSSGTSGVETQYF. Here the CDR3 DNA reads TGTGCCAGCAGTTCATCCGGGACTAGCGGGGTTGAGACCCAGTACTTC. J is TRBJ2-5 and V is TRBV12-3 or TRBV12-4; 13 bases align to TRBD2. V was clipped by 4 bases and J by 5 bases; unmatched bases: 7. The CDR3 covers 16 residues.

V is TRBV7-9 and J is TRBJ2-3; TRBD1 is a possible D gene (6 bases). This CDR3 is 14 amino acids long. V lost 2 bases and J 6 bases, leaving 12 bases between the germline ends. Germline V gives CDR1 SEHNR, CDR2 FQNEAQ (reference sequence). The CDR3 nucleotides are TGTGCCAGCAGCTTATCAGGGGTGGGGGATACGCAGTATTTT. As protein: CASSLSGVGDTQYF.

V and J are TRBV12-3 or TRBV12-4 and TRBJ2-4, with 7 bases fitting TRBD1. V trimming: 6 bases; J trimming: 2 bases; junction bases outside the gene matches: 7. This CDR3 spans 15 amino acids. The CDR3 sequence is CASSQGVRPKNIQYF. In DNA form, the CDR3 reads TGTGCCAGCAGCCAGGGGGTCCGGCCCAAAAACATTCAGTACTTC.

The chain recombines TRBV6-1 with TRBJ1-1; D may be TRBD1 (5 bases). The V end was cut by 6 bases, the J end by 0 bases, with 11 bases between. Germline V gene sequence: CDR1 MNHNS, CDR2 SASEGT. This CDR3 spans 14 amino acids. In DNA form, the CDR3 reads TGTGCCAGCAGCTCACAGACAGTGAACACTGAAGCTTTCTTT. Its protein product is CASSSQTVNTEAFF.

V and J are TRBV27 and TRBJ2-2; D is unresolved. There are 15 residues in the CDR3. Per germline, CDR1 MNHEY and CDR2 SMNVEV (reference sequence). V was pared by 5 bases and J by 3 bases, with 13 bases between. The CDR3 spells CASSPLLSDTGELFF. The DNA of the CDR3 is TGTGCCAGCAGTCCGCTCCTCTCAGACACCGGGGAGCTGTTTTTT.

The sample holds a few counts of this clonotype. V and J are TRBV5-1 and TRBJ1-1, with a weak D call TRBD1 (5 bases). From germline, CDR1 is SGHRS and CDR2 YFSETQ. Trimming cost V 1 base and J 3 bases, with 10 bases left between them. This CDR3 spans 14 amino acids. The CDR3 sequence is CASSLRGLYTEAFF. As DNA, the CDR3 is TGCGCCAGCAGCTTGAGGGGCTTATACACTGAAGCTTTCTTT. The variable domain in full, with the rest retrieved from reference TRBV5-1 and TRBJ1-1, is KAGVTQTPRYLIKTRGQQVTLSCSPISGHRSVSWYQQTPGQGLQFLFEYFSETQRNKGNFPGRFSGRQFSNSRSEMNVSTLELGDSALYLCASSLRGLYTEAFFGQGTRLTVV.

The gene calls are TRBV28 and TRBJ1-4, with D perhaps matching TRBD1 (5 bases). This CDR3 has 15 residues. V was trimmed by 6 bases and J by 4 bases, leaving 15 bases between them. Per the germline V gene, CDR1 is MDHEN and CDR2 is SYDVKM. Here the CDR3 reads CASSQGGAVNEKLFF. CDR3 DNA: TGTGCCAGCAGCCAAGGCGGGGCGGTTAATGAAAAACTGTTTTTT.

This chain uses TRBV6-9 with TRBJ2-1, with D perhaps TRBD2 (5 bases). This CDR3 contains 17 residues. V lost 6 bases and J lost 0, with 18 bases in between. Germline V gives CDR1 MNHGY, CDR2 SVAAGI. CDR3 nucleotides: TGTGCCAGCAGCCAACTACGAAGCGGTAGCTCCTACAATGAGCAGTTCTTC. Translating it yields CASSQLRSGSSYNEQFF.

This sequence joins TRBV5-6 and TRBJ2-1; TRBD2 is a possible D gene (7 bases). The CDR3 totals 16 residues. V was pared by 3 bases and J by 1 base, with 14 bases between. Germline V CDR1 and CDR2: SGHDT, YYEEEE. CDR3 nucleotide sequence: TGTGCCAGCAGCTGGGGGGGCCACCTTTCCTACAATGAGCAGTTCTTC. This encodes CASSWGGHLSYNEQFF.

V usage is TRBV5-6 and J usage is TRBJ2-1; D unresolved. Germline V gene lookup returns CDR1 SGHDT and CDR2 YYEEEE. The V end was cut by 1 base, the J end by 4 bases, with 9 bases between. There are 14 residues in the CDR3. The DNA for the CDR3 is TGTGCCAGCAGCTTGAGCCCTTTATACAATGAGCAGTTCTTC. It translates to CASSLSPLYNEQFF.

This chain joins TRBV6-5 and TRBJ1-4; perhaps TRBD1 as D (6 bases). The V end was cut by 2 bases, the J end by 8 bases, with 12 bases between. Germline V CDR1 and CDR2: MNHEY, SVGAGI. The CDR3 runs 14 residues. The CDR3 DNA is TGTGCCAGCAGTTACGAGGGGACAAGCGAAAAACTGTTTTTT. It specifies CASSYEGTSEKLFF.

The V and J genes are TRBV12-3 or TRBV12-4 and TRBJ2-5, with 9 bases aligning to TRBD1. This CDR3 is built from 15 residues. Trimming removed 6 bases from V and 5 bases from J; junction bases left unmatched: 10. The CDR3 coding sequence is TGTGCCAGCAGCCATGGGGACAGGGAAGGGGAGACCCAGTACTTC. This sequence encodes CASSHGDREGETQYF.

J is TRBJ1-2 and V is TRBV12-3 or TRBV12-4; no reliable D call. Trimming left V 5 bases short and J 7 bases short, with 17 bases between. CDR3 length: 14 residues. CDR3 residues: CASSGRGEGSGYTF. The CDR3, as DNA: TGTGCCAGCAGTGGACGCGGGGAGGGATCTGGCTACACCTTC.

This chain connects TRBV6-5 to TRBJ2-3, with TRBD2 matching 8 bases. CDR1 and CDR2 (germline): MNHEY, SVGAGI. The junction had 4 bases not matched to a gene; V was cut back by 0 bases and J by 2 bases. The CDR3 has 16 amino acids. DNA of the CDR3: TGTGCCAGCAGTTACTCGTGGCGGGGGGCCACAGATACGCAGTATTTT. It encodes CASSYSWRGATDTQYF.

The chain links TRBV27 to TRBJ2-2; a weak D match, TRBD1 (5 bases). V gave up 2 bases and J gave up 6 bases, with 16 bases separating them. Germline lookup yields CDR1 MNHEY and CDR2 SMNVEV (reference sequence). CDR3 length: 16 residues. The CDR3 spells CASSLLGRAGSGELFF. Here the CDR3 DNA reads TGTGCCAGCAGTTTACTGGGCAGGGCAGGATCCGGGGAGCTGTTTTTT.

The V gene is TRBV4-2, the J gene TRBJ1-2; 10 bases are shared with TRBD1. Germline CDR1 reads LGHNA; CDR2 reads YNFKEQ. The ends lost 2 bases at V and 4 bases at J; junction bases unmatched: 4. The length of the CDR3 is 15 residues. In DNA form, the CDR3 reads TGTGCCAGCAGCCAAACGGACAGGGGGGTCTATGGCTACACCTTC. This codes for CASSQTDRGVYGYTF.

This clonotype appeared a few times. The gene calls are TRBV29-1 and TRBJ1-1; tentative D call: TRBD1 (5 bases). CDR3 length: 14 residues. Trimming removed 6 bases at V and 0 bases at J, with 14 bases between. CDR1 and CDR2 (germline): SQVTM, ANQGSEA. The CDR3 bases are TGCAGCGTCCAACGGACACTTATGAACACTGAAGCTTTCTTT. Translation gives CSVQRTLMNTEAFF.

This clonotype was detected once. V and J are TRBV10-3 and TRBJ1-5, with 7 bases matching TRBD1. The germline V gene has CDR1 ENHRY and CDR2 SYGVKD. V gave up 4 bases and J gave up 3 bases; unmatched junction bases: 12. This CDR3 comprises 17 residues. The CDR3: CAISGSVAGTVNQPQHF. The CDR3 DNA follows: TGTGCCATCAGTGGGTCAGTCGCGGGGACAGTCAATCAGCCCCAGCATTTT.

The sample holds one count of this clonotype. V gene TRBV12-3 or TRBV12-4 combines with J gene TRBJ2-7; a weak D match, TRBD1 (6 bases). Trimming stripped 4 bases from V and 0 bases from J, with 13 bases between. The CDR3 runs 15 residues. The CDR3 loop is CASSSRQVHSYEQYF. CDR3 DNA: TGTGCCAGCAGTTCCCGACAGGTTCACTCCTACGAGCAGTACTTC.

The chain combines TRBV4-3 with TRBJ2-1; possible D gene TRBD1, 7 bases. Trimming removed 4 bases at V and 13 bases at J, with 14 bases between. The CDR3 length is 12 residues. CDR1 is LGHNA and CDR2 is YSLEER in the germline V gene. For the CDR3, the DNA is TGCGCCAGCAGCCCGGGCGGGACAGTTCAGTTCTTC. It translates to CASSPGGTVQFF.

This clonotype was counted between two and nine times. The CDR3 here is CASSSYPRTGETQYF. In nucleotides, the CDR3 is TGTGCCAGCAGCTCATACCCGCGGACAGGGGAGACCCAGTACTTC. The chain carries TRBV12-3 or TRBV12-4 and TRBJ2-5, with TRBD1 identical over 8 bases. The ends lost 6 bases at V and 5 bases at J; junction bases unmatched: 11. The CDR3 contains 15 residues.

This clonotype came up a few times. V is TRBV10-2 and J is TRBJ1-1, with TRBD1 matching over 8 bases. Unmatched junction bases numbered 10, after V lost 5 bases and J lost 2 bases. Germline V CDR1 and CDR2: WSHSY, SAAADI. This CDR3 is 16 amino acids long. The CDR3 nucleotides are TGCGCCAGCAGTCATCCATCCGGGACAGGTAACACTGAAGCTTTCTTT. It encodes CASSHPSGTGNTEAFF.